These T cell receptor beta chains were read from a single sample in a study of vaccination and CD4 T cells after COVID-19. In TCRdb, the PCR reads were re-called with MiXCR into one record per CDR3 protein. The table shows some 16,000 distinct CDR3 sequences, with around 52% occurring only once. Their antigens remain unidentified. Sequenced material: CD4+ T cells from blood, cultured in vitro, taken before SARS-CoV-2 vaccination. These receptor sequences come from a human donor who had recovered from COVID-19. CDR3s include the opening cysteine and the closing phenylalanine or tryptophan. The D gene is left open where the match is weak. Clone size is not always given. Where it is, it says once, few, many or a class for expanded clones.

v_gene	abundance	j_gene	d_gene	CDR3nt	CDR3aa
TRBV4-1	-	TRBJ2-7	TRBD2	TGCGCCAGCAGCCAGCCGACTAGCGGGGGCCTTAGGTACGAGCAGTACTTC	CASSQPTSGGLRYEQYF
TRBV20-1	once	TRBJ2-3	-	TGCAGTGCCTACGGGGGCGCCATGGCAGATACGCAGTATTTT	CSAYGGAMADTQYF
TRBV15	-	TRBJ2-4	-	TGTGCCACCAACAGAGACCGACAAGACAGAGCCAAAAACATTCAGTACTTC	CATNRDRQDRAKNIQYF
TRBV7-9	-	TRBJ2-5	-	TGTGCCAGCAGCTTAGTCGGGGCCCCCCTACAGGAGACCCAGTACTTC	CASSLVGAPLQETQYF
TRBV7-2	-	TRBJ2-3	-	TGTGCCAGCAGCCCCGTCGCCGACACAGATACGCAGTATTTT	CASSPVADTDTQYF
TRBV19	-	TRBJ1-3	-	TGTGCCAGCCAGACGGGGAGAAACACCATATATTTT	CASQTGRNTIYF
TRBV6-5	few	TRBJ1-1	-	TGTGCCAGCAGTTACACAGGGAACACTGAAGCTTTCTTT	CASSYTGNTEAFF
TRBV6-5	-	TRBJ2-1	TRBD2	TGTGCCAGCAGTTACGGGAGGGCCCCCGCGGGATACAATGAGCAGTTCTTC	CASSYGRAPAGYNEQFF
TRBV29-1	-	TRBJ1-2	-	TGCAGCGTTACCCCGGACCGTAGTAACTATGGCTACACCTTC	CSVTPDRSNYGYTF
TRBV6-2/TRBV6-3	once	TRBJ1-5	-	TGTGCCAGCAGTTACTCCCGGGGAGGCGGGAATCAGCCCCAGCATTTT	CASSYSRGGGNQPQHF
TRBV20-1	-	TRBJ1-5	-	TGCAGTGCTACCACGGGGGGGGGACAACTCAATCAGCCCCAGCATTTT	CSATTGGGQLNQPQHF
TRBV2	-	TRBJ2-7	TRBD1	TGTGCCAGCAGTGTCGACAGGGGAAGGCCCTACGAGCAGTACTTC	CASSVDRGRPYEQYF
TRBV19	few	TRBJ1-5	TRBD1	TGTGCCACCAAAAGGGGGCTCGGGGGCAATCAGCCCCAGCATTTT	CATKRGLGGNQPQHF
TRBV28	-	TRBJ1-6	TRBD1	TGTGCCAGCTGGGACAGGGAGCACTCACCCCTCCACTTT	CASWDREHSPLHF
TRBV11-3	few	TRBJ1-3	-	TGTGCCAGCAGCGAGAGACCGGGGAACACCATATATTTT	CASSERPGNTIYF
TRBV7-7	once	TRBJ2-2	-	TGTGCCAGCAGCTTAGTCCACTCGGGGGCACGTGGGAACACCGGGGAGCTGTTTTTT	CASSLVHSGARGNTGELFF
TRBV7-2	-	TRBJ2-1	TRBD2	TGTGCCAGCAGCTTTCTCAGGCCGGGGGGAAACAATGAGCAGTTCTTC	CASSFLRPGGNNEQFF
TRBV12-3/TRBV12-4	-	TRBJ1-1	TRBD1	TGTGCCAGCAGCTTAGGACAGGGGCACACTGAAGCTTTCTTT	CASSLGQGHTEAFF
TRBV20-1	-	TRBJ1-5	TRBD1	TGCAGTGCTAGGGCGACAGGGGACCAGCCCCAGCATTTT	CSARATGDQPQHF
TRBV12-3/TRBV12-4	-	TRBJ2-7	TRBD2	TGTGCCAGCAGTCTCGCAGCGGGAGGGGGGGAGCAGTACTTC	CASSLAAGGGEQYF
TRBV7-2	few	TRBJ1-6	-	TGTGCCAGCAGCTTCACAGAGAACTATAATTCACCCCTCCACTTT	CASSFTENYNSPLHF
TRBV7-3	-	TRBJ2-5	TRBD2	TGTGCCAGCAGCTTGCGTATTAGCGGGGGGGCCCAGTACTTC	CASSLRISGGAQYF
TRBV27	-	TRBJ2-1	TRBD1	TGTGCCAGCAGTTCCCCGGGACAGGGGTTCTACAATGAGCAGTTCTTC	CASSSPGQGFYNEQFF
TRBV19	once	TRBJ1-2	-	TGTGCCAGTCGCCCCGGCCAGTCTAACTATGGCTACACCTTC	CASRPGQSNYGYTF
TRBV24-1	-	TRBJ2-3	TRBD2	TGTGCCACCAGTGATGGGACTAGCGGGCCGGCGGATACGCAGTATTTT	CATSDGTSGPADTQYF
TRBV2	-	TRBJ1-5	-	TGTGCCAGCAGGCAACAGACAAATAGCAATCAGCCCCAGCATTTT	CASRQQTNSNQPQHF
TRBV6-1	-	TRBJ1-2	-	TGTGCCAGCAGTGAAGGCGATAATCTAAGGGGCTACACCTTC	CASSEGDNLRGYTF
TRBV6-2/TRBV6-3	-	TRBJ1-5	-	TGTGCCAGCAGCTGGGACAGCAATCAGCCCCAGCATTTT	CASSWDSNQPQHF
TRBV7-9	once	TRBJ1-2	-	TGTGCCAGCAGCTTAGCAGGGTCTATAAGCTATGGCTACACCTTC	CASSLAGSISYGYTF
TRBV12-3/TRBV12-4	once	TRBJ2-1	TRBD1	TGTGCCAGCAGTCTTCGACAGGGTCCCTACAATGAGCAGTTCTTC	CASSLRQGPYNEQFF
TRBV19	-	TRBJ1-5	-	TGTGCCAGTAGTCATCGGCAGGGTGCTCAGCCCCAGCATTTT	CASSHRQGAQPQHF
TRBV6-5	-	TRBJ1-5	TRBD1	TGTGCCAGCAGTTACCATTCGACAGGGGACCGCCAGCCCCAGCATTTT	CASSYHSTGDRQPQHF
TRBV7-6	-	TRBJ2-3	TRBD2	TGTGCCAGCAGCGTGGGGCTAGCGGCAGATACGCAGTATTTT	CASSVGLAADTQYF
TRBV12-3/TRBV12-4	few	TRBJ1-2	-	TGTGCCAGCAGTTTATCCCAGGGCTATGGCTACACCTTC	CASSLSQGYGYTF
TRBV20-1	-	TRBJ2-1	-	TGCAGTGCTAGAGAACGCCTTTACAATGAGCAGTTCTTC	CSARERLYNEQFF
TRBV20-1	-	TRBJ2-2	-	TGCAGTGCTAGAGGCCGGGTTGGCACCGGGGAGCTGTTTTTT	CSARGRVGTGELFF
TRBV4-3	medium-sized	TRBJ2-3	TRBD1	TGCGCCAGCAGCCAAGTTGCCAGGGGGACAGATACGCAGTATTTT	CASSQVARGTDTQYF
TRBV24-1	few	TRBJ2-3	-	TGTGCCACCAGTGATCCCCCCAGGGATTCCACAGATACGCAGTATTTT	CATSDPPRDSTDTQYF
TRBV20-1	-	TRBJ2-7	-	TGCAGTTCCTCCCGGTACGAGCAGTACTTC	CSSSRYEQYF
TRBV27	few	TRBJ1-1	TRBD1	TGTGCCAGCACGAAACAGGGGGGAGACACTGAAGCTTTCTTT	CASTKQGGDTEAFF
TRBV4-2	once	TRBJ1-5	TRBD1	TGTGCCAGCAGCCAAGGGGGACAGGGGAGCAATCAGCCCCAGCATTTT	CASSQGGQGSNQPQHF
TRBV10-3	few	TRBJ2-7	TRBD1	TGTGCCATCAGTGAAGGGGACAGGGGGTCCCACGAGCAGTACTTC	CAISEGDRGSHEQYF
TRBV18	-	TRBJ1-2	-	TGTGCCAGCTCACCAGAGGCACCGTGGGGCTACACCTTC	CASSPEAPWGYTF
TRBV10-3	-	TRBJ1-1	TRBD1	TGTGCCATCAGCGGCCCGGGACAGGGTTTACCTGAAGCTTTCTTT	CAISGPGQGLPEAFF
TRBV7-2	few	TRBJ1-3	-	TGTGCCAGCAGCTTACAGGTCTCTGGAAACACCATATATTTT	CASSLQVSGNTIYF
TRBV19	-	TRBJ1-1	-	TGTGCCAGTAGTAGGGGGGAGGGGTACACTGAAGCTTTCTTT	CASSRGEGYTEAFF
TRBV20-1	-	TRBJ2-7	-	TGCAGTGCTAGTTTGTTGGGACAAGGTGATTCCGAGCAGTACTTC	CSASLLGQGDSEQYF
TRBV6-1	-	TRBJ2-3	-	TGTGCCAGCAGTGATCCTTGGAGAGGGGATGGGGCGAGGTCTAGCACAGATACGCAGTATTTT	CASSDPWRGDGARSSTDTQYF
TRBV7-9	-	TRBJ2-1	-	TGTGCCAGCATGGTCAATGAGCAGTTCTTC	CASMVNEQFF
TRBV12-3/TRBV12-4	-	TRBJ1-1	TRBD1	TGTGCCAGCAGTTTAGGACAGGGGGGTCAGGAAGCTTTCTTT	CASSLGQGGQEAFF